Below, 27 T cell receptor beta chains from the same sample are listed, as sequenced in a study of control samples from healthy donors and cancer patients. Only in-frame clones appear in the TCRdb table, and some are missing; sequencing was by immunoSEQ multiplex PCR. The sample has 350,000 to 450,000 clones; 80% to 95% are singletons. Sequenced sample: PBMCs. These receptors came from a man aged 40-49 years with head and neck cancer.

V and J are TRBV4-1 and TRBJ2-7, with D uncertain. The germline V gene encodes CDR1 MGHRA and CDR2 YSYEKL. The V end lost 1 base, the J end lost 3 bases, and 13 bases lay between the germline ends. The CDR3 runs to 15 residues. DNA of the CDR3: TGCGCCAGCAGCCAAGTGGCTTGGGAAAACTACGAGCAGTACTTC. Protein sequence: CASSQVAWENYEQYF.

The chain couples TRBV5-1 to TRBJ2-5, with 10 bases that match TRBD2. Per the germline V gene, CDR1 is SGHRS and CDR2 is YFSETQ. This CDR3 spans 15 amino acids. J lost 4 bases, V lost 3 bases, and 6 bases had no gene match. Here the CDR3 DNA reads TGCGCCAGCAGCTCACTAGCGGGAATGGGAGAGACCCAGTACTTC. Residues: CASSSLAGMGETQYF. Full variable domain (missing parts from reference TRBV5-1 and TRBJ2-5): KAGVTQTPRYLIKTRGQQVTLSCSPISGHRSVSWYQQTPGQGLQFLFEYFSETQRNKGNFPGRFSGRQFSNSRSEMNVSTLELGDSALYLCASSSLAGMGETQYFGPGTRLLVL.

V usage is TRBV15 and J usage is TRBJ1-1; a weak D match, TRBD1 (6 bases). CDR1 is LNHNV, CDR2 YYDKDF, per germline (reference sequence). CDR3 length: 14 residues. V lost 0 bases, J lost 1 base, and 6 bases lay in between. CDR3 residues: CATSREDRNTEAFF. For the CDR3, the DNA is TGTGCCACCAGCAGAGAGGACAGGAACACTGAAGCTTTCTTT.

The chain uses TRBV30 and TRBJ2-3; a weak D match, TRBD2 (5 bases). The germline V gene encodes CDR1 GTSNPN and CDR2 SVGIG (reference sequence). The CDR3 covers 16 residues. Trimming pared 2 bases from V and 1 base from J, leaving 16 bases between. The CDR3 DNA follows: TGTGCCTGGAGTTCCGAACTAGTCTCGCGCACAGATACGCAGTATTTT. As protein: CAWSSELVSRTDTQYF. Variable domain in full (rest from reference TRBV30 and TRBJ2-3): SQTIHQWPATLVQPVGSPLSLECTVEGTSNPNLYWYRQAAGRGLQLLFYSVGIGQISSEVPQNLSASRPQDRQFILSSKKLLLSDSGFYLCAWSSELVSRTDTQYFGPGTRLTVL.

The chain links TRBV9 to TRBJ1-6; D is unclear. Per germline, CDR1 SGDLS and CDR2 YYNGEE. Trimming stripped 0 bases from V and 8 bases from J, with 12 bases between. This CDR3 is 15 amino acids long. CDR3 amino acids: CASSVEVSGDSPLHF. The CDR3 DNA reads TGTGCCAGCAGCGTAGAAGTCAGCGGGGATTCACCCCTCCACTTT.

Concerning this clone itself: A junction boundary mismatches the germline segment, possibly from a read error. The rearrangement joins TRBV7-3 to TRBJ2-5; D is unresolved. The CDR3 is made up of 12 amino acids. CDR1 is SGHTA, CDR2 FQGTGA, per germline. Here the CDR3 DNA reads TGTGCCAGCAGCTCCCCAGACGGTCGCCCCCACTTC. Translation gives CASSSPDGRPHF.

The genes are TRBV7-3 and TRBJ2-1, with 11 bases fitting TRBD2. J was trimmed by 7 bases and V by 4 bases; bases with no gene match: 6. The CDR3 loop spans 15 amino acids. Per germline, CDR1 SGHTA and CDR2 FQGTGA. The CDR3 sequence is CASSSSSGRKNEQFF. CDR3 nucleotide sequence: TGTGCCAGCAGCTCCTCTAGCGGGAGGAAGAATGAGCAGTTCTTC.

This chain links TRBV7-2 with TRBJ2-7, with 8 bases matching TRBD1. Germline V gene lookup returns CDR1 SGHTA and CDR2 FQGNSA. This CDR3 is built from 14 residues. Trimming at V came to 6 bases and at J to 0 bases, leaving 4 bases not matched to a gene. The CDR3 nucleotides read TGTGCCAGCAGGCTCGGGACAGGCTCCTACGAGCAGTACTTC. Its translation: CASRLGTGSYEQYF.

The CDR3 sequence is CAISGTLKTDTQYF. CDR3 in DNA: TGTGCCATCAGTGGGACTCTCAAAACAGATACGCAGTATTTT. The chain links TRBV10-3 to TRBJ2-3; TRBD2 might be the D (5 bases). The V end lost 4 bases, the J end lost 3 bases, and 11 bases lay between the germline ends. Germline V lookup: CDR1 ENHRY, CDR2 SYGVKD. The CDR3 has 14 amino acids.

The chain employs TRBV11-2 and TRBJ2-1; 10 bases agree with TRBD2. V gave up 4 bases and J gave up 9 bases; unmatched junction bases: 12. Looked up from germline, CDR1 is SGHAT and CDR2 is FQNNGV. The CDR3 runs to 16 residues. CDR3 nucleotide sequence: TGTGCCAGCAGCTCCCCTAGCGGGAGACGAAATGCTGAGCAGTTCTTC. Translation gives CASSSPSGRRNAEQFF.

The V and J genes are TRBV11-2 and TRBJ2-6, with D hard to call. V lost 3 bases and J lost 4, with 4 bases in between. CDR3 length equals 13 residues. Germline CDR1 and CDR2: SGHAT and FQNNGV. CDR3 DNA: TGTGCCAGCAGCTTCTCCGGGGCCAACGTCCTGACTTTC. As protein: CASSFSGANVLTF.

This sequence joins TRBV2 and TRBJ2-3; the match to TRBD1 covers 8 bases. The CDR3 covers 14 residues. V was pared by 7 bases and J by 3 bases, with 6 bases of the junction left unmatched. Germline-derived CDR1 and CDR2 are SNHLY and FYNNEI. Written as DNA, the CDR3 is TGTGCCAGCATTAGACAGGGGTCAACAGATACGCAGTATTTT. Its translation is CASIRQGSTDTQYF.

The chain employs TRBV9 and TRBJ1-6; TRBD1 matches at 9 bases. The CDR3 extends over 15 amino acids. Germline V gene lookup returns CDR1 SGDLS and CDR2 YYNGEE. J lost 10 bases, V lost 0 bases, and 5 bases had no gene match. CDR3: CASSVDGTGRSPLHF. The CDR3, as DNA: TGTGCCAGCAGCGTAGATGGGACAGGGAGATCACCCCTCCACTTT.

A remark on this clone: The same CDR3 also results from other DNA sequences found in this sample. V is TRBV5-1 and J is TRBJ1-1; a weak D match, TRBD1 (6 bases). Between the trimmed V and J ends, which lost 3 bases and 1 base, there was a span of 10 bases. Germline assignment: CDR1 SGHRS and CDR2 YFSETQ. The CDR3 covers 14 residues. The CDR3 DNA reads TGCGCCAGCAGCTCTCAGACAGGGAACACTGAAGCTTTCTTT. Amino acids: CASSSQTGNTEAFF.

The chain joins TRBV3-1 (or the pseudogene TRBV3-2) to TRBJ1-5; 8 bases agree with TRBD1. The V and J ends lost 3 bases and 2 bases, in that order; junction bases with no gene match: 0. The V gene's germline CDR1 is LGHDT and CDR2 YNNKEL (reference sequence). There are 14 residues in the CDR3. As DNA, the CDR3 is TGTGCCAGCAGCCAGGACAGGGGCAATCAGCCCCAGCATTTT. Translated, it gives CASSQDRGNQPQHF.

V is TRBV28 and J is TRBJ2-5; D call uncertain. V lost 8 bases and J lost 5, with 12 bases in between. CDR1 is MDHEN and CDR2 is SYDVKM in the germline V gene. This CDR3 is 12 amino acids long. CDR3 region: CASCRRMETQYF. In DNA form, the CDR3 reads TGTGCCAGCTGTAGGCGAATGGAGACCCAGTACTTC.

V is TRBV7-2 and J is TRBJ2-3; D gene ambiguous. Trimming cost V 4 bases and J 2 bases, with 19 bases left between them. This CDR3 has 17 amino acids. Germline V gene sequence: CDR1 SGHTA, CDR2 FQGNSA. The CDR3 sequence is CASSYTPLGRLTDTQYF. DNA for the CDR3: TGTGCCAGCAGCTATACCCCTCTCGGACGGCTCACAGATACGCAGTATTTT.

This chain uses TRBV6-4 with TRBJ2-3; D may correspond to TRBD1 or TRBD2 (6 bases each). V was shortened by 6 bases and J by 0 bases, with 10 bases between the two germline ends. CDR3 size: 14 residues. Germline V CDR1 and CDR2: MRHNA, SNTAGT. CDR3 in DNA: TGTGCCAGCAGGGCGGGACACAGCACAGATACGCAGTATTTT. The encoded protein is CASRAGHSTDTQYF.

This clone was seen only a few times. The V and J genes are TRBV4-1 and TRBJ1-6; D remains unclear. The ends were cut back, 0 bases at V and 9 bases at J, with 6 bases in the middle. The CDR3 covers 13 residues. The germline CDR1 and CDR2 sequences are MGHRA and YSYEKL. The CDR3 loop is CASSQEGSSPLHF. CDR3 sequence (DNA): TGCGCCAGCAGCCAAGAAGGATCTTCACCCCTCCACTTT.

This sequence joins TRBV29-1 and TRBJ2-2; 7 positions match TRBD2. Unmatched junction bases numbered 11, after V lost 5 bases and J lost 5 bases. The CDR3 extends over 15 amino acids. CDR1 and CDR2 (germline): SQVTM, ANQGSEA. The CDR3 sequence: CSVRVRAGRTGELFF. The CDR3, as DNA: TGCAGCGTTCGAGTCAGGGCCGGGAGGACCGGGGAGCTGTTTTTT.

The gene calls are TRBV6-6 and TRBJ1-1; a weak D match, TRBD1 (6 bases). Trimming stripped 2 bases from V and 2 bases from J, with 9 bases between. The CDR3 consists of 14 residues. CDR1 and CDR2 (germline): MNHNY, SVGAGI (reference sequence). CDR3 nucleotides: TGTGCCAGCAGTTACGACGGGACAAACACTGAAGCTTTCTTT. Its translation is CASSYDGTNTEAFF.

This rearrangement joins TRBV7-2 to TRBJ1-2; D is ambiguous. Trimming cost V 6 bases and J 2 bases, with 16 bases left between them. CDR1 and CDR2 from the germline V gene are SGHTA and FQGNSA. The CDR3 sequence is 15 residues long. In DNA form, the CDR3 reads TGTGCCAGCAGACCAGGATTTGACGGGAACTATGGCTACACCTTC. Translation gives CASRPGFDGNYGYTF.

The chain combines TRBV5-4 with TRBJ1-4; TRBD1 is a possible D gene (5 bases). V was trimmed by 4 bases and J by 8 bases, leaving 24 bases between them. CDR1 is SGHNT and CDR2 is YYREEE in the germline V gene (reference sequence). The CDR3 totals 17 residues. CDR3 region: CASSPGGQHQRGEKLFF. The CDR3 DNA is TGTGCCAGCAGCCCGGGGGGTCAACACCAAAGAGGGGAAAAACTGTTTTTT.

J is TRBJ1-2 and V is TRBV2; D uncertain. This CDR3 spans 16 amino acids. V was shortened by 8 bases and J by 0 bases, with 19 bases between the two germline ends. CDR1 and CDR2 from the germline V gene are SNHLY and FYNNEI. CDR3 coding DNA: TGTGCCAGCCCCCAGTACGCGGGGTTTCCTAACTATGGCTACACCTTC. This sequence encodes CASPQYAGFPNYGYTF.

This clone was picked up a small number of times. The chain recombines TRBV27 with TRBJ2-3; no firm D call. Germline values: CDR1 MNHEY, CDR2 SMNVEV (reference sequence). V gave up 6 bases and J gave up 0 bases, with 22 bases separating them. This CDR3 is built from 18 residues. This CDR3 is CASSYRAFRTLSTDTQYF. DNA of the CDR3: TGTGCCAGCAGCTACCGGGCCTTCCGGACCTTAAGCACAGATACGCAGTATTTT.

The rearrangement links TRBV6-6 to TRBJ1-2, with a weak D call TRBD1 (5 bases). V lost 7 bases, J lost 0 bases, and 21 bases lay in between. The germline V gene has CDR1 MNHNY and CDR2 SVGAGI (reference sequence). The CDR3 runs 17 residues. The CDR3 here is CASTPSSRAGANYGYTF. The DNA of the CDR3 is TGTGCCAGCACTCCATCCTCGAGGGCGGGGGCTAACTATGGCTACACCTTC.

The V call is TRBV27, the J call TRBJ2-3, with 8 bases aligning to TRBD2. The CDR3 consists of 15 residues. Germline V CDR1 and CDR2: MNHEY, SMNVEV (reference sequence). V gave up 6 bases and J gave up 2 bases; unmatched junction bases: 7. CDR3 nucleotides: TGTGCCAGCAGCTTTACTAGCGGCCTCACAGATACGCAGTATTTT. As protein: CASSFTSGLTDTQYF.